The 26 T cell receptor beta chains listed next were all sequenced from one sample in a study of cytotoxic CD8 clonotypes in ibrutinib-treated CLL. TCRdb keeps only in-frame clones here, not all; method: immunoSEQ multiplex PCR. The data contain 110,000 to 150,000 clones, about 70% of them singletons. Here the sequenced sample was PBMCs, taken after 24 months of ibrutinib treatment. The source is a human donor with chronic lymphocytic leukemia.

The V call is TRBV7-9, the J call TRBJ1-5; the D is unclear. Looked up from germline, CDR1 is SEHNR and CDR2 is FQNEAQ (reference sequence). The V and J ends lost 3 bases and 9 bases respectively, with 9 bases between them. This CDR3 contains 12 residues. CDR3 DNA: TGTGCCAGCAGCTTGCAATCGGGGCCCCAGCATTTT. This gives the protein CASSLQSGPQHF.

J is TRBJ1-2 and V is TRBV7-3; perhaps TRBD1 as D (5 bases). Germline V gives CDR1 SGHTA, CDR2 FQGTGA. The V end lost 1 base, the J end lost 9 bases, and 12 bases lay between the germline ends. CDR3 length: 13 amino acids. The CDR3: CASSLRGDGSYTF. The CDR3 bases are TGTGCCAGCAGCTTAAGGGGGGACGGAAGCTACACCTTC.

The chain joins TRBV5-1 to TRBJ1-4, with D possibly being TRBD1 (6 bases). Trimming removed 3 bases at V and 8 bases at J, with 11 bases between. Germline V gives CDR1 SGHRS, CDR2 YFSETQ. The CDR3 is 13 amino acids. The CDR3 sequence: CASSWDNREKLFF. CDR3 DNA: TGCGCCAGCAGCTGGGACAATCGGGAAAAACTGTTTTTT.

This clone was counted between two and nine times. CDR3 amino acids: CASSQVLEQFF. The CDR3 nucleotides are TGTGCCAGCAGCCAAGTCCTAGAGCAGTTCTTC. The V and J genes are TRBV14 and TRBJ2-1, with D unresolved. Germline V gives CDR1 SGHDN, CDR2 FVKESK. Trimming shortened V by 1 base and J by 10 bases, and 5 bases separated the two germline ends. The CDR3 is 11 amino acids.

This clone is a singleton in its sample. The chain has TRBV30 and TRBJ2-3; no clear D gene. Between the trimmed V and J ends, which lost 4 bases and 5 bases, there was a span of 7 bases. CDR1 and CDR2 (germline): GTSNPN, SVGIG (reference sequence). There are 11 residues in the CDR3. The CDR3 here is CAWTPLDTQYF. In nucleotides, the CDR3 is TGTGCCTGGACCCCTCTAGATACGCAGTATTTT.

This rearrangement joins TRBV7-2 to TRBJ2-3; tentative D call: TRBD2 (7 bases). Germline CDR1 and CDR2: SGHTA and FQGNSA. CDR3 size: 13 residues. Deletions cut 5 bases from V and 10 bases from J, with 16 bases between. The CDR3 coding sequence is TGTGCCAGCAGCCCCCCGGGGGGACACGCGCAGTATTTT. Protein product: CASSPPGGHAQYF.

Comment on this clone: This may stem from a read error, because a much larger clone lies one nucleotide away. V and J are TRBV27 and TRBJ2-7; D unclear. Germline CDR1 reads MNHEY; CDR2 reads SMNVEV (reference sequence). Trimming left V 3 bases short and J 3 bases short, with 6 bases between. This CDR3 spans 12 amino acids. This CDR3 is CASSLSGYEQYF. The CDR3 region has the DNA TGTGCCAGCAGTTTGTCGGGCTACGAGCAGTACTTC.

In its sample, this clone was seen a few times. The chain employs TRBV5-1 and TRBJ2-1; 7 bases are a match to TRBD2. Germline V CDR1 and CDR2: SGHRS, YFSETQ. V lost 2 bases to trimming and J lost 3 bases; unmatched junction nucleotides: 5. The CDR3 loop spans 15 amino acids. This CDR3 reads CASSFGGRGYNEQFF. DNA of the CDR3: TGCGCCAGCAGCTTCGGCGGGAGAGGCTACAATGAGCAGTTCTTC.

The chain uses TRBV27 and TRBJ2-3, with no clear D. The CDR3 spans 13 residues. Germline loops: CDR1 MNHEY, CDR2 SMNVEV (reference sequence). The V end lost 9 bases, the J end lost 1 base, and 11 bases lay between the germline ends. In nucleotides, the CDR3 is TGTGCCAGTGGCCCACGCGGCACAGATACGCAGTATTTT. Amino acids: CASGPRGTDTQYF.

This chain's CDR3 is CASSTLARAEETQYF. The CDR3 nucleotides are TGTGCCAGCAGCACTCTAGCGCGGGCAGAAGAGACCCAGTACTTC. The gene calls are TRBV7-6 and TRBJ2-5; possible D gene TRBD2, 6 bases. The CDR3 is 15 residues long. Germline values: CDR1 SGHVS, CDR2 FNYEAQ. V lost 5 bases and J lost 3, with 16 bases in between.

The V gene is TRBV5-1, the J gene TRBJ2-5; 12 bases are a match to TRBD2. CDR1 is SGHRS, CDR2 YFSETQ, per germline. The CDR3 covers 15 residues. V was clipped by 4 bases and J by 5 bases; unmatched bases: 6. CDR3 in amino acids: CASSRPLAGGETQYF. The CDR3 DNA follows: TGCGCCAGCAGCAGGCCCCTAGCGGGGGGGGAGACCCAGTACTTC. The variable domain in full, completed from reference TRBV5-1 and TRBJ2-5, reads KAGVTQTPRYLIKTRGQQVTLSCSPISGHRSVSWYQQTPGQGLQFLFEYFSETQRNKGNFPGRFSGRQFSNSRSEMNVSTLELGDSALYLCASSRPLAGGETQYFGPGTRLLVL.

CDR3 sequence: CASSLGGSSYNSPLHF. CDR3 sequence (DNA): TGTGCCAGCAGCTTGGGGGGAAGCTCCTATAATTCACCCCTCCACTTT. This rearrangement joins TRBV5-4 to TRBJ1-6; no clear D. This CDR3 comprises 16 residues. The germline gives CDR1 SGHNT, CDR2 YYREEE (reference sequence). Deletions cut 0 bases from V and 0 bases from J, with 7 bases between.

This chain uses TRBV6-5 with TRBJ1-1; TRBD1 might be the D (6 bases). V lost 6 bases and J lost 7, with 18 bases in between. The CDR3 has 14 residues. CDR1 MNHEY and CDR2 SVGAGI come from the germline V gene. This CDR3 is CASRLTGTHNEAFF. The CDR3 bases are TGTGCCAGCAGACTCACCGGGACACATAATGAAGCTTTCTTT.

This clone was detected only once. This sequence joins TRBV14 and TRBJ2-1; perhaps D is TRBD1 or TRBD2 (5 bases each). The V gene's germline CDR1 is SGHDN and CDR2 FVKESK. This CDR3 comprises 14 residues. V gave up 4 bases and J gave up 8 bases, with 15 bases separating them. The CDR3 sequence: CASSRGRTSDEQFF. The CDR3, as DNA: TGTGCCAGCAGCCGGGGACGGACGTCGGATGAGCAGTTCTTC.

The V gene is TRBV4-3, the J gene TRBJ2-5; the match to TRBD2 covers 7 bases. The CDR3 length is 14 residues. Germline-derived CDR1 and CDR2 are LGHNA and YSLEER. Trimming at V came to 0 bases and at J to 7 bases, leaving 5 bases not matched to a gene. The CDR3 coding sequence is TGCGCCAGCAGCCAAGAGGTGGTAGCGGGGACCCAGTACTTC. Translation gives CASSQEVVAGTQYF.

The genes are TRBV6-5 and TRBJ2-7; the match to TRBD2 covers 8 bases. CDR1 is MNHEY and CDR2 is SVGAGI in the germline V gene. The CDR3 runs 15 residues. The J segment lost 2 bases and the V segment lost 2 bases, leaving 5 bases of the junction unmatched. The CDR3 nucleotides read TGTGCCAGCAGTTACGGGCCCGGGGGGGCCTACGAGCAGTACTTC. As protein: CASSYGPGGAYEQYF.

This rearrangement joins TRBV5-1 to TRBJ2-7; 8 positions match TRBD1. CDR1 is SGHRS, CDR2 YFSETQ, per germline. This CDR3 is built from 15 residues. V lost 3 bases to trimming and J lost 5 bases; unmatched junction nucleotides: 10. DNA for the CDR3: TGCGCCAGCAGCTCTCGGACAGGGATATTCGACGAGCAGTACTTC. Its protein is CASSSRTGIFDEQYF.

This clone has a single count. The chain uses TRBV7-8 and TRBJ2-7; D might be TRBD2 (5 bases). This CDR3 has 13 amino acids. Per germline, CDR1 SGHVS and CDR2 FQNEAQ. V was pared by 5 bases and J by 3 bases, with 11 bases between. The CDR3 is CASSARVDYEQYF. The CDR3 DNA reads TGTGCCAGCAGCGCGCGGGTCGACTACGAGCAGTACTTC.

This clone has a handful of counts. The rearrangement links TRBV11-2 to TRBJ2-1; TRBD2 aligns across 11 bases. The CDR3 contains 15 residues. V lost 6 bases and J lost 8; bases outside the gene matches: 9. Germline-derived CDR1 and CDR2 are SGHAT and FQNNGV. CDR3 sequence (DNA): TGTGCCAGCAGACCAATAGCGGGAGGGCTCGATGAGCAGTTCTTC. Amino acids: CASRPIAGGLDEQFF.

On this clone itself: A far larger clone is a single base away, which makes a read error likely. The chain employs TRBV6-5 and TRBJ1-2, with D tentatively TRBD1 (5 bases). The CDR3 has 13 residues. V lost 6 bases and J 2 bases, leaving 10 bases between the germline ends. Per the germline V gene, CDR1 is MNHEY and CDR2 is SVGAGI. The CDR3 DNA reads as TGTGCCAGCAGACCCGACAGCAACTATGGCTACACCTTC. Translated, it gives CASRPDSNYGYTF.

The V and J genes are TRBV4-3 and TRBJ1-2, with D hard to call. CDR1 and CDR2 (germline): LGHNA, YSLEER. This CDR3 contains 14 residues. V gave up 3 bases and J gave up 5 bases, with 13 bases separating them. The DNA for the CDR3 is TGCGCCAGCAGCCACGAGGTGCAGACATATGGCTACACCTTC. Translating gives CASSHEVQTYGYTF.

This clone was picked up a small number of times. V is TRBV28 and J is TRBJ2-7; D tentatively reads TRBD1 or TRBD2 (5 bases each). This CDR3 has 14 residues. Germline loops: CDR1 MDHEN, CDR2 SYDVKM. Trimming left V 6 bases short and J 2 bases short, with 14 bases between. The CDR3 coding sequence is TGTGCCAGCAGCCTGGGGGACCCCGCCTACGAGCAGTACTTC. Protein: CASSLGDPAYEQYF.

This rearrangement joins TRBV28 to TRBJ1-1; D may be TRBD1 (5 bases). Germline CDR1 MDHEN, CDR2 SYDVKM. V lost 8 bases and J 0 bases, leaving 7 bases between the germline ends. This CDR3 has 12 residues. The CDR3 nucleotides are TGTGCCAGCGGGGCTCTGAACACTGAAGCTTTCTTT. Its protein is CASGALNTEAFF.

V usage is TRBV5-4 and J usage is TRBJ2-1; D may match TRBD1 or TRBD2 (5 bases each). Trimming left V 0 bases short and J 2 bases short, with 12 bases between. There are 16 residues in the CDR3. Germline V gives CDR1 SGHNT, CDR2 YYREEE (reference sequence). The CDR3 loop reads CASSLGAGSTYNEQFF. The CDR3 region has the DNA TGTGCCAGCAGCTTGGGGGCAGGGAGCACCTACAATGAGCAGTTCTTC.

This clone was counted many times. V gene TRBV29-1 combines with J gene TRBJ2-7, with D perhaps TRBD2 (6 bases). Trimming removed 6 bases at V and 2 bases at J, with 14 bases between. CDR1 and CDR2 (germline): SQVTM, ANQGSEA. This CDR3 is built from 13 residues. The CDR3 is CSVVRGSTYEQYF. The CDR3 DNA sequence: TGCAGCGTCGTGCGGGGATCTACCTACGAGCAGTACTTC.

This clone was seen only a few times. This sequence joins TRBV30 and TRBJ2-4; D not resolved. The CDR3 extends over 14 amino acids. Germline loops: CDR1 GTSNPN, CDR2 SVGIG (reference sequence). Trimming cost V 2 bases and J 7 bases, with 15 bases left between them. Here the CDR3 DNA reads TGTGCCTGGAGTTCGGGTAAGGGCAAGAACATTCAGTACTTC. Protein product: CAWSSGKGKNIQYF.